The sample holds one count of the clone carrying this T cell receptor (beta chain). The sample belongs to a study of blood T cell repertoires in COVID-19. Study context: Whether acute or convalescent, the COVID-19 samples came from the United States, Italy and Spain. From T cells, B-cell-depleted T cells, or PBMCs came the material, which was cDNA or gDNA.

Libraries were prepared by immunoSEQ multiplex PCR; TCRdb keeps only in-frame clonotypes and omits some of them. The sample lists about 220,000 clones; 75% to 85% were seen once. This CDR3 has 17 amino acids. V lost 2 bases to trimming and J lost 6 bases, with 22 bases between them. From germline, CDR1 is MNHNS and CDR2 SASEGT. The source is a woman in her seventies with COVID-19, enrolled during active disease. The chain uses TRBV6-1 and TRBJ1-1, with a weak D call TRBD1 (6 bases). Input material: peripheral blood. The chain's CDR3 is CASSEFVTRGGISEAFF. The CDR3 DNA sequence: TGTGCCAGCAGTGAATTTGTTACTAGGGGGGGGATCTCTGAAGCTTTCTTT.